Listed below are T cell receptor beta chains from one sample, sequenced in a study of Graves' ophthalmopathy and Graves' hyperthyroidism. TCRdb reprocessed the multiplex PCR reads with MiXCR, giving one entry per CDR3 protein. The data hold about 740,000 distinct CDR3 sequences, with 35% to 50% observed a single time. The specimen was peripheral blood. These receptors originate from an adult man with Graves' ophthalmopathy. CDR3s include the opening cysteine and the closing phenylalanine or tryptophan. A D gene is named only where the DNA matches it firmly. Part of the rows lack a size; the others show once, few, many or a class for expanded clones.

v_call: TRBV7-3; j_call: TRBJ1-1; clone_size: many; d_call: .; cdr3_aa: CASSPTPGTEAFF; cdr3_nt: TGTGCCAGCAGCCCAACACCGGGCACTGAAGCTTTCTTT
v_call: TRBV2; j_call: TRBJ1-1; clone_size: .; d_call: .; cdr3_aa: CASRVTRTLEAFF; cdr3_nt: TGTGCCAGCAGAGTAACAAGAACCCTTGAAGCTTTCTTT
v_call: TRBV29-1; j_call: TRBJ2-7; clone_size: few; d_call: TRBD1; cdr3_aa: CSVDRDRAHNEQYF; cdr3_nt: TGCAGCGTTGACCGGGACAGGGCGCACAATGAGCAGTACTTC
v_call: TRBV25-1; j_call: TRBJ1-2; clone_size: .; d_call: .; cdr3_aa: CASSPRRAGYGYTF; cdr3_nt: TGTGCCAGCTCACCACGCAGGGCAGGCTATGGCTACACCTTC
v_call: TRBV2; j_call: TRBJ2-2; clone_size: few; d_call: TRBD1; cdr3_aa: CARRDSSNTGELFF; cdr3_nt: TGTGCCAGAAGGGACAGTTCGAACACCGGGGAGCTGTTTTTT
v_call: TRBV7-9; j_call: TRBJ2-2; clone_size: few; d_call: .; cdr3_aa: CASHYETGELFF; cdr3_nt: TGTGCCAGCCATTACGAGACAGGGGAGCTGTTTTTT
v_call: TRBV6-5; j_call: TRBJ1-6; clone_size: few; d_call: TRBD1; cdr3_aa: CASSATDRASPLHF; cdr3_nt: TGTGCCAGCAGTGCCACGGACAGGGCTTCACCCCTCCACTTT
v_call: TRBV10-2; j_call: TRBJ1-2; clone_size: few; d_call: TRBD1; cdr3_aa: CASSYSRAGGDGYTF; cdr3_nt: TGTGCCAGCAGTTACTCTCGGGCAGGGGGCGATGGCTACACCTTC
v_call: TRBV7-9; j_call: TRBJ1-2; clone_size: .; d_call: .; cdr3_aa: CASSTQGFGYTF; cdr3_nt: TGTGCCAGCAGCACACAGGGCTTTGGCTACACCTTC
v_call: TRBV20-1; j_call: TRBJ1-2; clone_size: few; d_call: .; cdr3_aa: CSARDLLGYTF; cdr3_nt: TGCAGTGCTAGAGATCTTTTAGGCTACACCTTC
v_call: TRBV2; j_call: TRBJ2-2; clone_size: .; d_call: TRBD2; cdr3_aa: CASRIAGGTTGELFF; cdr3_nt: TGTGCCAGCAGGATAGCGGGGGGCACCACCGGGGAGCTGTTTTTT
v_call: TRBV7-2; j_call: TRBJ1-4; clone_size: .; d_call: .; cdr3_aa: CASSLGTRSTNEKLFF; cdr3_nt: TGTGCCAGCAGCCTTGGGACACGATCAACTAATGAAAAACTGTTTTTT
v_call: TRBV10-2; j_call: TRBJ2-3; clone_size: .; d_call: .; cdr3_aa: CASSVIRQGPGDTQYF; cdr3_nt: TGCGCCAGCAGTGTGATCCGGCAGGGGCCCGGAGATACGCAGTATTTT
v_call: TRBV10-3; j_call: TRBJ1-6; clone_size: once; d_call: .; cdr3_aa: CAISPRAHNSPLHF; cdr3_nt: TGTGCCATCAGCCCCCGTGCACACAATTCACCCCTCCACTTT
v_call: TRBV5-1; j_call: TRBJ2-5; clone_size: few; d_call: .; cdr3_aa: CASSSLGTQYF; cdr3_nt: TGCGCCAGCAGCTCGTTGGGGACCCAGTACTTC
v_call: TRBV16; j_call: TRBJ2-7; clone_size: few; d_call: .; cdr3_aa: CASSRAGMGYEQYF; cdr3_nt: TGTGCCAGCTCCCGCGCTGGGATGGGCTACGAGCAGTACTTC
v_call: TRBV7-2; j_call: TRBJ1-1; clone_size: many; d_call: TRBD1; cdr3_aa: CASSVDRRANTEAFF; cdr3_nt: TGTGCCAGCAGCGTGGACAGGAGGGCTAACACTGAAGCTTTCTTT
v_call: TRBV7-7; j_call: TRBJ2-2; clone_size: .; d_call: TRBD1; cdr3_aa: CAIGQGIIGELFF; cdr3_nt: TGTGCCATCGGACAGGGGATCATCGGGGAGCTGTTTTTT
v_call: TRBV6-5; j_call: TRBJ1-1; clone_size: few; d_call: TRBD1; cdr3_aa: CASRDRRFTEAFF; cdr3_nt: TGTGCCAGCAGGGACAGGAGGTTTACTGAAGCTTTCTTT
v_call: TRBV7-8; j_call: TRBJ1-6; clone_size: few; d_call: .; cdr3_aa: CASSINRGGTYNSPLHF; cdr3_nt: TGTGCCAGCAGCATAAACCGGGGGGGCACCTATAATTCACCCCTCCACTTT
v_call: TRBV6-6; j_call: TRBJ1-1; clone_size: few; d_call: .; cdr3_aa: CASSYGGSRDTEAFF; cdr3_nt: TGTGCCAGCAGTTACGGAGGGTCTAGAGACACTGAAGCTTTCTTT
v_call: TRBV20-1; j_call: TRBJ2-2; clone_size: few; d_call: .; cdr3_aa: CSARDLGEVSAGELFF; cdr3_nt: TGCAGTGCTAGAGATCTCGGGGAGGTTAGCGCCGGGGAGCTGTTTTTT
v_call: TRBV20-1; j_call: TRBJ2-7; clone_size: few; d_call: .; cdr3_aa: CSANRDTPEQYF; cdr3_nt: TGCAGTGCCAACCGGGACACCCCCGAGCAGTACTTC
v_call: TRBV7-2; j_call: TRBJ1-4; clone_size: .; d_call: TRBD1; cdr3_aa: CASSLQGQGYEKLFF; cdr3_nt: TGTGCCAGCAGCCTCCAAGGACAGGGGTATGAAAAACTGTTTTTT
v_call: TRBV19; j_call: TRBJ1-4; clone_size: many; d_call: TRBD1; cdr3_aa: CASRNSGQGYEKLFF; cdr3_nt: TGTGCCAGTAGGAACTCGGGACAGGGGTATGAAAAACTGTTTTTT
v_call: TRBV6-5; j_call: TRBJ1-6; clone_size: few; d_call: .; cdr3_aa: CASSYEGQNSPLHF; cdr3_nt: TGTGCCAGCAGTTACGAGGGGCAGAATTCACCCCTCCACTTT
v_call: TRBV25-1; j_call: TRBJ2-6; clone_size: few; d_call: .; cdr3_aa: CASSEVGAGANVLTF; cdr3_nt: TGTGCCAGCAGTGAAGTTGGGGCTGGGGCCAACGTCCTGACTTTC
v_call: TRBV9; j_call: TRBJ1-6; clone_size: few; d_call: TRBD1; cdr3_aa: CASSPGGTSYNSPLHF; cdr3_nt: TGTGCCAGCAGCCCAGGGGGAACCTCCTATAATTCACCCCTCCACTTT
v_call: TRBV29-1; j_call: TRBJ2-7; clone_size: .; d_call: .; cdr3_aa: CSQRRGYEQYF; cdr3_nt: TGCAGCCAAAGGAGGGGATACGAGCAGTACTTC
v_call: TRBV29-1; j_call: TRBJ2-6; clone_size: few; d_call: .; cdr3_aa: CSVSGGLTF; cdr3_nt: TGCAGCGTTAGTGGGGGGTTGACTTTC
v_call: TRBV25-1; j_call: TRBJ2-2; clone_size: .; d_call: .; cdr3_aa: CAAPLNTGELFF; cdr3_nt: TGTGCCGCCCCTTTGAACACCGGGGAGCTGTTTTTT
v_call: TRBV7-2; j_call: TRBJ2-5; clone_size: many; d_call: .; cdr3_aa: CASRRWGQVYETQYF; cdr3_nt: TGTGCCAGCAGAAGGTGGGGGCAGGTCTACGAGACCCAGTACTTC
v_call: TRBV15; j_call: TRBJ1-2; clone_size: many; d_call: .; cdr3_aa: CATSREGGYGYTF; cdr3_nt: TGTGCCACCAGCAGGGAGGGTGGCTATGGCTACACCTTC
v_call: TRBV25-1; j_call: TRBJ2-2; clone_size: .; d_call: .; cdr3_aa: CASSASGTEGAGELFF; cdr3_nt: TGTGCCAGCAGTGCTAGTGGTACCGAAGGCGCCGGGGAGCTGTTTTTT
v_call: TRBV20-1; j_call: TRBJ2-2; clone_size: few; d_call: TRBD1; cdr3_aa: CSAIRTGSGGELFF; cdr3_nt: TGCAGTGCTATCAGGACAGGTTCTGGCGGGGAGCTGTTTTTT
v_call: TRBV29-1; j_call: TRBJ1-2; clone_size: many; d_call: .; cdr3_aa: CSVEDQGYGAGYTF; cdr3_nt: TGCAGCGTTGAAGATCAAGGGTATGGGGCTGGCTACACCTTC
v_call: TRBV20-1; j_call: TRBJ2-3; clone_size: few; d_call: TRBD1; cdr3_aa: CSARPGQGITDTQYF; cdr3_nt: TGCAGTGCTAGACCCGGACAGGGTATCACAGATACGCAGTATTTT
v_call: TRBV24-1; j_call: TRBJ1-2; clone_size: .; d_call: .; cdr3_aa: CATSEDRDYGYTF; cdr3_nt: TGTGCCACCAGTGAGGACAGAGACTATGGCTACACCTTC
v_call: TRBV10-3; j_call: TRBJ1-5; clone_size: .; d_call: .; cdr3_aa: CAISEGAGQPQHF; cdr3_nt: TGTGCCATCAGTGAGGGGGCTGGTCAGCCCCAGCATTTT
v_call: TRBV29-1; j_call: TRBJ2-5; clone_size: once; d_call: .; cdr3_aa: CSVVPGALQETQYF; cdr3_nt: TGCAGCGTTGTACCGGGAGCCCTGCAAGAGACCCAGTACTTC
v_call: TRBV9; j_call: TRBJ1-6; clone_size: many; d_call: TRBD1; cdr3_aa: CASSPRGQGNSPLHF; cdr3_nt: TGTGCCAGCAGCCCCAGGGGACAGGGGAACTCACCCCTCCACTTT
v_call: TRBV29-1; j_call: TRBJ1-5; clone_size: .; d_call: TRBD1; cdr3_aa: CSVGTGDGNRPQHF; cdr3_nt: TGCAGCGTGGGGACAGGGGATGGCAATCGGCCCCAGCATTTT
v_call: TRBV2; j_call: TRBJ2-1; clone_size: .; d_call: TRBD1; cdr3_aa: CASSQGQGGNEQFF; cdr3_nt: TGTGCCAGCAGCCAGGGACAGGGGGGCAATGAGCAGTTCTTC
v_call: TRBV2; j_call: TRBJ2-5; clone_size: .; d_call: .; cdr3_aa: CASSEEGAETQYF; cdr3_nt: TGTGCCAGCAGTGAGGAGGGGGCGGAGACCCAGTACTTC
v_call: TRBV25-1; j_call: TRBJ2-7; clone_size: .; d_call: .; cdr3_aa: CASFRGGGTAFF; cdr3_nt: TGTGCCAGTTTCAGGGGGGGGGGGACGGCGTTCTTC
v_call: TRBV4-2; j_call: TRBJ1-2; clone_size: .; d_call: .; cdr3_aa: CASSQDSQGWYGYTF; cdr3_nt: TGTGCCAGCAGCCAAGATTCACAGGGTTGGTATGGCTACACCTTC
v_call: TRBV20-1; j_call: TRBJ2-5; clone_size: few; d_call: .; cdr3_aa: CSARDLHGVSTQETQYF; cdr3_nt: TGCAGTGCTAGAGATCTTCATGGAGTATCTACCCAAGAGACCCAGTACTTC
v_call: TRBV7-9; j_call: TRBJ1-4; clone_size: .; d_call: .; cdr3_aa: CASSSGGGINEKLFF; cdr3_nt: TGTGCCAGCAGCTCGGGGGGGGGGATAAATGAAAAACTGTTTTTT
v_call: TRBV9; j_call: TRBJ1-1; clone_size: many; d_call: .; cdr3_aa: CASSVGANTEAFF; cdr3_nt: TGTGCCAGCAGTGTGGGCGCGAACACTGAAGCTTTCTTT
v_call: TRBV19; j_call: TRBJ1-5; clone_size: many; d_call: TRBD1; cdr3_aa: CASSRTGASNQPQHF; cdr3_nt: TGTGCCAGTAGTCGAACAGGGGCGAGCAATCAGCCCCAGCATTTT
v_call: TRBV24-1; j_call: TRBJ1-5; clone_size: few; d_call: TRBD1; cdr3_aa: CATSDPGTGYAQHF; cdr3_nt: TGTGCCACCAGTGACCCAGGGACAGGGTATGCCCAGCATTTT
v_call: TRBV2; j_call: TRBJ2-7; clone_size: .; d_call: .; cdr3_aa: CASSLQGRYDEQYF; cdr3_nt: TGTGCCAGCAGTTTACAAGGAAGGTATGACGAGCAGTACTTC
v_call: TRBV7-2; j_call: TRBJ2-6; clone_size: many; d_call: .; cdr3_aa: CASSLGLSSGANVLTF; cdr3_nt: TGTGCCAGCAGTTTGGGCCTCAGCTCTGGGGCCAACGTCCTGACTTTC